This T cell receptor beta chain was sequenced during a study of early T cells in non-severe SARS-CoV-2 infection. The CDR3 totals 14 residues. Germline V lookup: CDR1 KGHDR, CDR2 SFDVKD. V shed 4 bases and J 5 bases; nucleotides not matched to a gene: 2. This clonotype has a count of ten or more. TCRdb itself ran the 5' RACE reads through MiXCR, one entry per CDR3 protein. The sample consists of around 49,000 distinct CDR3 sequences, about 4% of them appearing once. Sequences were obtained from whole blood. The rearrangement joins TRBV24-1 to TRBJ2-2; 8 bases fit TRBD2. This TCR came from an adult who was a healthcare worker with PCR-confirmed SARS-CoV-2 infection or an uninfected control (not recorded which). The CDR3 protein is CATSELAGTGELFF. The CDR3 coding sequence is TGTGCCACCAGTGAATTAGCGGGGACCGGGGAGCTGTTTTTT.